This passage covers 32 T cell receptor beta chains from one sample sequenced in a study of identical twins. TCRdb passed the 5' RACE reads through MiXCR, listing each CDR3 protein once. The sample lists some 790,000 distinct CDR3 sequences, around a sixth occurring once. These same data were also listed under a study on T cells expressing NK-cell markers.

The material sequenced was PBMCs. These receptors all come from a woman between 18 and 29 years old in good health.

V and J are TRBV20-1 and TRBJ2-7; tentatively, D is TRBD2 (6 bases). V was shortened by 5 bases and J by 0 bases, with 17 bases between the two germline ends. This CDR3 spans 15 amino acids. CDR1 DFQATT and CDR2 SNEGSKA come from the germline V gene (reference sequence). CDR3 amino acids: CSASLGEVSSYEQYF. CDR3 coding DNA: TGCAGTGCTTCCCTCGGGGAGGTCAGCTCCTACGAGCAGTACTTC.

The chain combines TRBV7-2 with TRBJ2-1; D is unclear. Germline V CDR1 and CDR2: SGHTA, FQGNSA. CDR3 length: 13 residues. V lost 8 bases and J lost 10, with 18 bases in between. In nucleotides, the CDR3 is TGTGCCAGCTCTCTCGACCCGGCCGTCGAGCAGTTCTTC. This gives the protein CASSLDPAVEQFF.

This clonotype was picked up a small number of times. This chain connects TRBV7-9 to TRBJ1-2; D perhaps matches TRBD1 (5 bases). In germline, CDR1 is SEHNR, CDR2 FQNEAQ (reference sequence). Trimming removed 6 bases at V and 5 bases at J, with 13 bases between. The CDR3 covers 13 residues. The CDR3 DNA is TGTGCCAGCAGGCCCACTGGGGCTTATGGCTACACCTTC. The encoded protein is CASRPTGAYGYTF.

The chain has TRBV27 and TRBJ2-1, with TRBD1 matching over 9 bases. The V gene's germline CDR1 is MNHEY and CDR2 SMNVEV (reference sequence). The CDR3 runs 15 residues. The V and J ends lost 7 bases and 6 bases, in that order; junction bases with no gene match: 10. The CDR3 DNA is TGTGCCAGCAAAGGGACAGGGTTTTTGGGCAATGAGCAGTTCTTC. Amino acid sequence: CASKGTGFLGNEQFF.

The DNA for the CDR3 is TGCGCCAGCTTCGACAGCCATTCTGCTGGCTACACCTTC. Translating gives CASFDSHSAGYTF. V gene TRBV5-1 combines with J gene TRBJ1-2; weak D call: TRBD1 (5 bases). This CDR3 spans 13 amino acids. Germline V gene data show CDR1 as SGHRS and CDR2 as YFSETQ. Trimming stripped 7 bases from V and 7 bases from J, with 17 bases between.

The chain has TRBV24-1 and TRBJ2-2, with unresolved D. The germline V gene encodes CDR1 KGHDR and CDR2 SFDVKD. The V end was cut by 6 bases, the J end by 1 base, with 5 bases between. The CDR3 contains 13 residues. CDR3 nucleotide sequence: TGTGCCACCAGTTATGTGAACACCGGGGAGCTGTTTTTT. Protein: CATSYVNTGELFF.

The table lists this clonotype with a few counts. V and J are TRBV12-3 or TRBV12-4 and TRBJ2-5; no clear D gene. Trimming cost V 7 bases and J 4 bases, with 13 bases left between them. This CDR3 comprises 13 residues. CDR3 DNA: TGTGCCAGCATGGTCTCTGAAGGAGAGACCCAGTACTTC. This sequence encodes CASMVSEGETQYF.

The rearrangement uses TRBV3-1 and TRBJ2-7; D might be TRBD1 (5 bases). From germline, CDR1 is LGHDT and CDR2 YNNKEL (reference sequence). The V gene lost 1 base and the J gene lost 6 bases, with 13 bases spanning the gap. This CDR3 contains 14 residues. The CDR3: CASSQVPGWGEQYF. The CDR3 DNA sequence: TGTGCCAGCAGCCAAGTCCCAGGGTGGGGCGAGCAGTACTTC.

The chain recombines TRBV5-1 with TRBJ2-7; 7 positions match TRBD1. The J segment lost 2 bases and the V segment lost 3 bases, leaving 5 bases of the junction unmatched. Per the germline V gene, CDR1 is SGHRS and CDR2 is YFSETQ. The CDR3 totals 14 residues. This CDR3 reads CASSYGTVTYEQYF. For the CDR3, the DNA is TGCGCCAGCAGCTACGGGACAGTTACCTACGAGCAGTACTTC. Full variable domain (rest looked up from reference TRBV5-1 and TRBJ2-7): KAGVTQTPRYLIKTRGQQVTLSCSPISGHRSVSWYQQTPGQGLQFLFEYFSETQRNKGNFPGRFSGRQFSNSRSEMNVSTLELGDSALYLCASSYGTVTYEQYFGPGTRLTVT.

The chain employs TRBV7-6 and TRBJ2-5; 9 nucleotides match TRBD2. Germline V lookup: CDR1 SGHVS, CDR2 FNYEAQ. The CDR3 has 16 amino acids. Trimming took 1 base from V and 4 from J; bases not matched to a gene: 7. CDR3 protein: CASSLGGGGARETQYF. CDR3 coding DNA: TGTGCCAGCAGCTTAGGTGGCGGGGGGGCCCGAGAGACCCAGTACTTC. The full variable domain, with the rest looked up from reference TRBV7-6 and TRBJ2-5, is GAGVSQSPRYKVTKRGQDVALRCDPISGHVSLYWYRQALGQGPEFLTYFNYEAQQDKSGLPNDRFSAERPEGSISTLTIQRTEQRDSAMYRCASSLGGGGARETQYFGPGTRLLVL.

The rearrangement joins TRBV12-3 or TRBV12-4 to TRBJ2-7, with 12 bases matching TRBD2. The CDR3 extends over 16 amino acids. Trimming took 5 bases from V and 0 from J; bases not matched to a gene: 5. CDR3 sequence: CASSLGLAGPSYEQYF. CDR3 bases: TGTGCCAGCAGTCTCGGACTAGCGGGGCCCTCCTACGAGCAGTACTTC.

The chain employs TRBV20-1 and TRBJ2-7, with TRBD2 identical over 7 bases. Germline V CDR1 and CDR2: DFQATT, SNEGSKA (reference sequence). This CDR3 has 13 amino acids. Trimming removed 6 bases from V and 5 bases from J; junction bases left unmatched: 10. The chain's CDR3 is CSATSGMANEQYF. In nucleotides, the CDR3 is TGCAGTGCCACCAGCGGGATGGCTAACGAGCAGTACTTC.

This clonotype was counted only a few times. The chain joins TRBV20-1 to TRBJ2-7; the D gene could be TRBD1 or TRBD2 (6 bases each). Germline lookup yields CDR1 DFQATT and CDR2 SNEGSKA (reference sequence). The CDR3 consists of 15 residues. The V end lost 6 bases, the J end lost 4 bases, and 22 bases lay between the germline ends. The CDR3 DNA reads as TGCAGTGCATCGAGGGGGGACTCCTCTTATTACGAGCAGTACTTC. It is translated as CSASRGDSSYYEQYF.

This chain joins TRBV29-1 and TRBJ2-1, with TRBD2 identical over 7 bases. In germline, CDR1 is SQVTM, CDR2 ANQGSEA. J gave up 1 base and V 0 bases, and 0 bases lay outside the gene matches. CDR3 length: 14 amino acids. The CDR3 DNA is TGCAGCGTTGAAGAGCGGGGGTCCTACAATGAGCAGTTCTTC. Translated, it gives CSVEERGSYNEQFF.

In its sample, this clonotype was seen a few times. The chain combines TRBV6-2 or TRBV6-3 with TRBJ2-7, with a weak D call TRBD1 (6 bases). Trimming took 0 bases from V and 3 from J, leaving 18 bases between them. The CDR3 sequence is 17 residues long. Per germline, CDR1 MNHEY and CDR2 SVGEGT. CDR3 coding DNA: TGTGCCAGCAGTTACTCTACCCGAGCAGGGGATTACTACGAGCAGTACTTC. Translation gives CASSYSTRAGDYYEQYF.

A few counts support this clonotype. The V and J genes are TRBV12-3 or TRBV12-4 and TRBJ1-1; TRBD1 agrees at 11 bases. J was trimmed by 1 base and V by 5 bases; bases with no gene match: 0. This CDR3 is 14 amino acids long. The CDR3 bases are TGTGCCAGCAGTGGGACAGGGGGGAACACTGAAGCTTTCTTT. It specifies CASSGTGGNTEAFF.

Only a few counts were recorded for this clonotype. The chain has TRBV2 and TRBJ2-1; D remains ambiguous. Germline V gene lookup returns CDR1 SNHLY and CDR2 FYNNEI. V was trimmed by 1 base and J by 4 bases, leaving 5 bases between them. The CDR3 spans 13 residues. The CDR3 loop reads CASSEERYNEQFF. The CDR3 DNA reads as TGTGCCAGCAGTGAAGAGAGATACAATGAGCAGTTCTTC.

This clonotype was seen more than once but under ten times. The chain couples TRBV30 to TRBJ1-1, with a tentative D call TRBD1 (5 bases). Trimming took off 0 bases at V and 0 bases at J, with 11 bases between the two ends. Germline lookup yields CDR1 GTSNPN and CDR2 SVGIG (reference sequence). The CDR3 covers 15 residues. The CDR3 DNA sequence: TGTGCCTGGAGTGTAGGGTGGGGCATGAACACTGAAGCTTTCTTT. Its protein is CAWSVGWGMNTEAFF.

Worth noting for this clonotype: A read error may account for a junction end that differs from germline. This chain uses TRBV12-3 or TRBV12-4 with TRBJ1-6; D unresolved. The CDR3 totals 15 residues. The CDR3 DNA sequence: TGTGCCAGCAGTTCCAACCCCAGCGGGAATTCACCCCTGCACTTT. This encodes CASSSNPSGNSPLHF.

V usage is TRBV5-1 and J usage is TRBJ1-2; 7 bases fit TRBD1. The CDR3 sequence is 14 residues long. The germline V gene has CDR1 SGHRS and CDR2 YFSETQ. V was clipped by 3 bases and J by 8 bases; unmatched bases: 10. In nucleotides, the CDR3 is TGCGCCAGCAGCTGGGGACAGCCTTCTCTCGGCTACACCTTC. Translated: CASSWGQPSLGYTF.

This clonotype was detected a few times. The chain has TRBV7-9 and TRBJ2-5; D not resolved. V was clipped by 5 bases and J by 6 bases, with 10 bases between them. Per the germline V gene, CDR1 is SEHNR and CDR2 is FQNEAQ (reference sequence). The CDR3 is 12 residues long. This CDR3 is CASSLELKTQYF. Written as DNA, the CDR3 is TGTGCCAGCAGCCTCGAGCTTAAGACCCAGTACTTC.

In nucleotides, the CDR3 is TGTGCCAGTAGTATTGGCGGCTCCTACAATGAGCAGTTCTTC. It is translated as CASSIGGSYNEQFF. The rearrangement uses TRBV19 and TRBJ2-1; D is uncertain. The germline CDR1 and CDR2 sequences are LNHDA and SQIVND (reference sequence). Trimming removed 3 bases at V and 0 bases at J, with 6 bases between. The CDR3 consists of 14 residues.

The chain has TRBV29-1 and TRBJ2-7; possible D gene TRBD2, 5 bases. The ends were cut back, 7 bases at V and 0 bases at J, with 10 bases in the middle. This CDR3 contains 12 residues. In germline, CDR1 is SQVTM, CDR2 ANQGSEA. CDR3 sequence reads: CSAGSSSYEQYF. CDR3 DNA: TGCAGCGCGGGGTCCAGCTCCTACGAGCAGTACTTC.

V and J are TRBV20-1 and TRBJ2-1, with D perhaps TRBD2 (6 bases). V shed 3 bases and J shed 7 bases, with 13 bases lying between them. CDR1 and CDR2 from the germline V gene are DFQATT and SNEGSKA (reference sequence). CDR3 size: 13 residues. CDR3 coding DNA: TGCAGTGCTAGTTACGGGGGAGATAATGAGCAGTTCTTC. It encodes CSASYGGDNEQFF.

The chain's CDR3 is CATQGGRDADTQYF. CDR3 sequence (DNA): TGTGCCACCCAGGGGGGGAGGGACGCAGATACGCAGTATTTT. The chain has TRBV10-3 and TRBJ2-3, with D perhaps assigned TRBD1 or TRBD2 (7 bases each). V shed 10 bases and J shed 4 bases, with 18 bases lying between them. CDR1 and CDR2 from the germline V gene are ENHRY and SYGVKD. The CDR3 length is 14 residues.

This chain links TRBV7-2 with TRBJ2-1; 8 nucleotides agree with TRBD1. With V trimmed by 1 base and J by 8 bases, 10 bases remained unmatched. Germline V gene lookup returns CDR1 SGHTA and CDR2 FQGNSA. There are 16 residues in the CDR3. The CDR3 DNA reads TGTGCCAGCAGCTTAGGCTTAGGACAGGGTATCGATGAGCAGTTCTTC. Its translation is CASSLGLGQGIDEQFF.

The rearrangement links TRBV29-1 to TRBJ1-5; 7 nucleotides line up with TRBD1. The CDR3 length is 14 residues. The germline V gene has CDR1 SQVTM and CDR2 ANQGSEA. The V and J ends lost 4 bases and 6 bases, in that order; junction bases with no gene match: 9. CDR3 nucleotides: TGCAGCGTTGGCCCCAGGGGGTTGGGTCAGCCCCAGCATTTT. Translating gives CSVGPRGLGQPQHF.

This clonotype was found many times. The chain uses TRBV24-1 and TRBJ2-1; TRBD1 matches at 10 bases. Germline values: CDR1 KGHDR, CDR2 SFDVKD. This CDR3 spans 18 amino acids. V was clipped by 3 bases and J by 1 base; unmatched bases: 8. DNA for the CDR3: TGTGCCACCAGTGATAGCCGGGACAGGGGAGGATCCTACAATGAGCAGTTCTTC. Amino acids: CATSDSRDRGGSYNEQFF.

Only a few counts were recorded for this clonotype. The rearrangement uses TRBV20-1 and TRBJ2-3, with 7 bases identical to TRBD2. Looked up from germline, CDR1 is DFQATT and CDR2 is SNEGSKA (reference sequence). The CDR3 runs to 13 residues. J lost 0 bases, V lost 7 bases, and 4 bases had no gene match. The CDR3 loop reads CSESGISTDTQYF. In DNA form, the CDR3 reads TGCAGTGAAAGCGGGATAAGCACAGATACGCAGTATTTT.

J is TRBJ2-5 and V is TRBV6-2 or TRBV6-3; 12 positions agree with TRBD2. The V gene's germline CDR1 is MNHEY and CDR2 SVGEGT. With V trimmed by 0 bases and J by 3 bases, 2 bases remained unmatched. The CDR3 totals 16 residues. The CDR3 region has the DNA TGTGCCAGCAGTTACTCAACTAGCGGGGGGAAAGAGACCCAGTACTTC. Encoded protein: CASSYSTSGGKETQYF.

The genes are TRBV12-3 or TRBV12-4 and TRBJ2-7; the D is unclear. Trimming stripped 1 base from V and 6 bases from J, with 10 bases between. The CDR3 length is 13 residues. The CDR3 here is CASSLGNPSEQYF. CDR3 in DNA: TGTGCCAGCAGTTTAGGAAACCCCAGCGAGCAGTACTTC.

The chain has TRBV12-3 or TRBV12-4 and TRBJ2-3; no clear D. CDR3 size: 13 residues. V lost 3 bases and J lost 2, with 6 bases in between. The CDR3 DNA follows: TGTGCCAGCAGTTTGCTAGACACAGATACGCAGTATTTT. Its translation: CASSLLDTDTQYF.